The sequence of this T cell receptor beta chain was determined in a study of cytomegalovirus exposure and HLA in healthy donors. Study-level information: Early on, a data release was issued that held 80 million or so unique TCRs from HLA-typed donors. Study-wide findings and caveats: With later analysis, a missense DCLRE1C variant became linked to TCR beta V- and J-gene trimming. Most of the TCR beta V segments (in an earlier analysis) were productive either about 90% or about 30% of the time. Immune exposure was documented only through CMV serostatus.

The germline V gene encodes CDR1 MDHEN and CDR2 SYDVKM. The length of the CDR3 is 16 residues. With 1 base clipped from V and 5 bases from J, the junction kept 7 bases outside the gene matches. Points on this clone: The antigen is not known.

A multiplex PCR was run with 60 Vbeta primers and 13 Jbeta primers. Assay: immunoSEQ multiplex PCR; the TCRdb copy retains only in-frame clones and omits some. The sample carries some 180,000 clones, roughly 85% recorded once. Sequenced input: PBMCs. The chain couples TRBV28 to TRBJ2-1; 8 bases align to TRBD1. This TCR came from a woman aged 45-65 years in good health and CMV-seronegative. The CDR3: CASSLFGQGGNNEQFF. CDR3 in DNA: TGTGCCAGCAGTTTATTCGGACAGGGCGGGAACAATGAGCAGTTCTTC. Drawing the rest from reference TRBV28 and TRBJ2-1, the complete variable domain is DVKVTQSSRYLVKRTGEKVFLECVQDMDHENMFWYRQDPGLGLRLIYFSYDVKMKEKGDIPEGYSVSREKKERFSLILESASTNQTSMYLCASSLFGQGGNNEQFFGPGTRLTVL.